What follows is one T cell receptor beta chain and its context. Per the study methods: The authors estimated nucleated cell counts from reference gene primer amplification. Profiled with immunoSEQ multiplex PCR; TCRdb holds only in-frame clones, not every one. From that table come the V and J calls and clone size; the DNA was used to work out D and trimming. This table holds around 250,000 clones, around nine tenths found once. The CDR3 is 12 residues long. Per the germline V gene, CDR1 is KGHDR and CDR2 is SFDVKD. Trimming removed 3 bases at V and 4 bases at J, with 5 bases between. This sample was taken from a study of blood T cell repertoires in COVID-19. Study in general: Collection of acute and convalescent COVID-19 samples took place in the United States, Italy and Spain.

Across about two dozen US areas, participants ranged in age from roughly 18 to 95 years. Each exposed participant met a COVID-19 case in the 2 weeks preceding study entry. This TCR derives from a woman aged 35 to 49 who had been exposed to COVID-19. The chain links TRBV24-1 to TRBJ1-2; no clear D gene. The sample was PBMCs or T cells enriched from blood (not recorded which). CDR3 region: CATSDNSYGYTF. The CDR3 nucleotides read TGTGCCACCAGTGATAACAGCTATGGCTACACCTTC.